These T cell receptor beta chains were read from a single sample in a study of lung T cells in sarcoidosis with Löfgren's syndrome. TCRdb itself ran the reads through MiXCR, one entry per CDR3 protein. The table has 55,000 to 80,000 distinct CDR3 sequences, about 20% seen once. Sequencing was performed on CD4+ T cells from PBMCs. These TCRs come from a human donor with sarcoidosis (Löfgren's syndrome or another form), or a control subject (not recorded which). Both conserved end residues are part of each CDR3. A D gene is named only where the DNA matches it firmly. Size tells how often a clone was seen (once, few, many) or the class of an expanded clone, and some rows leave it out.

CDR3 DNA	CDR3 protein	V gene	J gene	D gene	clone size
TGTGCCAGCAGGGGGGAGGGGTCCTACAATGAGCAGTTCTTC	CASRGEGSYNEQFF	TRBV6-1	TRBJ2-1	TRBD2	many
TGTGCCATCAGTGAGTTCCCGACAGGTATCAATCAGCCCCAGCATTTT	CAISEFPTGINQPQHF	TRBV10-3	TRBJ1-5	NA	many
TGCGCCAGCAGCCTTACTACCTACAATGAGCAGTTCTTC	CASSLTTYNEQFF	TRBV4-3	TRBJ2-1	NA	NA
TGTGCCAGCAGCCGGGGACTAGCGGGAGGACCCTACGAGCAGTACTTC	CASSRGLAGGPYEQYF	TRBV14	TRBJ2-7	TRBD2	many
TGTGCCAGCAGTGGACGGGGCTATGGCTACACCTTC	CASSGRGYGYTF	TRBV28	TRBJ1-2	NA	many
TGTGCCAGCATCCAACTGGAGGGCACCGGTGGCTACACCTTC	CASIQLEGTGGYTF	TRBV2	TRBJ1-2	NA	many
TGTGCCAGCAATGGGGGCGGGGATACGCAGTATTTT	CASNGGGDTQYF	TRBV28	TRBJ2-3	NA	many
TGTGCCAGCAGGCAGACAGGGTATCAGCCCCAGCATTTT	CASRQTGYQPQHF	TRBV6-1	TRBJ1-5	TRBD1	many
TGTGCCAGCAGCTTGGCCACCAGGGAAGAGACCCAGTACTTC	CASSLATREETQYF	TRBV5-6	TRBJ2-5	NA	NA
TGCGCCAGCAGCCGGGATTCGACTTCTGGAAACACCATATATTTT	CASSRDSTSGNTIYF	TRBV4-1	TRBJ1-3	NA	few
TGTGCCAGCTCACCGCCGGGGGGCACAGATACGCAGTATTTT	CASSPPGGTDTQYF	TRBV18	TRBJ2-3	NA	NA
TGTGCCAGTAGTCCGAATAGGGCGGTCCGGAGCCAGATTGAAGCTTTCTTT	CASSPNRAVRSQIEAFF	TRBV19	TRBJ1-1	NA	NA
TGCAGTGCTTCTACGGGGGGTCCGGGCTACACCTTC	CSASTGGPGYTF	TRBV20-1	TRBJ1-2	NA	many
TGTGCCAGCTCCCGAGAGGCGGGATGGGGCAATGAGCAGTTCTTC	CASSREAGWGNEQFF	TRBV18	TRBJ2-1	NA	few
TGCAGTGCTAGAAAGGGGGCCAAAGGTTTTGAGGAGCAGTACTTC	CSARKGAKGFEEQYF	TRBV20-1	TRBJ2-7	TRBD1	many
TGTGCCAGCAGCCGACTAGCGGGAGAACCAGATACGCAGTATTTT	CASSRLAGEPDTQYF	TRBV12-3/TRBV12-4	TRBJ2-3	TRBD2	NA
TGTGCCAGCAGTTTAGTAGCGGGGGCAGGCAATCAGCCCCAGCATTTT	CASSLVAGAGNQPQHF	TRBV28	TRBJ1-5	NA	many
TGTGCCAGCAGTTACATACGGGGCTCTCCGGTAGTCACCTTC	CASSYIRGSPVVTF	TRBV6-6	TRBJ1-2	NA	NA
TGCAGTGCTAGAGGAGGAACAGGGAGCAATCAGCCCCAGCATTTT	CSARGGTGSNQPQHF	TRBV20-1	TRBJ1-5	NA	many
TGTGCCAGCAGTTCCATCGACAAGAAATTTAACTATGGCTACACCTTC	CASSSIDKKFNYGYTF	TRBV6-1	TRBJ1-2	NA	many
TGTGCCAGCGGCCCTCGCGGAGGGGGCCGCAATGAGCAGTTCTTC	CASGPRGGGRNEQFF	TRBV7-9	TRBJ2-1	NA	NA
TGTGCCAGCAGCCTGCGGGGGGGCCATCCAAATGAGCAGTCCTTC	CASSLRGGHPNEQSF	TRBV3-1	TRBJ2-1	TRBD2	NA
TGTGCCACCAGCGACCCTAACCCAGATACGCAGTGTTTT	CATSDPNPDTQCF	TRBV24-1	TRBJ2-3	NA	NA
TGTACCAGCAGGTTAAGGGACGGCCGCACTGAAGCTCTCTTT	CTSRLRDGRTEALF	TRBV28	TRBJ1-1	NA	once
TGTGCCAGCAGCTCGTGGGCCGCCGGGACAACTAGGGGCAATGAGCAGTTCTTC	CASSSWAAGTTRGNEQFF	TRBV7-6	TRBJ2-1	NA	NA
TGTGCCAGCGGTGAAGTGCCTGGTAGGGGTAGGGGTCTATACAATGAGCAGTTCTTC	CASGEVPGRGRGLYNEQFF	TRBV6-1	TRBJ2-1	NA	NA
TGTGCCAGCTCCGACTGGAGGGGAAACACTGAAGCTTTCTTT	CASSDWRGNTEAFF	TRBV2	TRBJ1-1	NA	many
TGTGCCATCAGTGTGCAGGGGAGGACAGATACGCAGTATTTT	CAISVQGRTDTQYF	TRBV10-3	TRBJ2-3	NA	few
TGTGCCAGCAGTGACACAGGATTAAATCAGCCCCAGCATTTT	CASSDTGLNQPQHF	TRBV6-1	TRBJ1-5	NA	many
TGTGCCACCAGCAGATGGCAGGGAAACGGGGAGCTGTTTTTT	CATSRWQGNGELFF	TRBV15	TRBJ2-2	NA	many
TGTGCCAGTAGTATTGAGGGACCTCCACAGCCCCAGCATTTT	CASSIEGPPQPQHF	TRBV19	TRBJ1-5	NA	few
TGTGCCAGCAGTCAGGATGAATCCTACGAGCAGTACTTC	CASSQDESYEQYF	TRBV7-2	TRBJ2-7	NA	many
TGTGCCAGCAGACCAGGGGGTACGACAGGGACCTACAATGAGCAGTTCTTC	CASRPGGTTGTYNEQFF	TRBV14	TRBJ2-1	TRBD1	many
TGTGCCAGCAGCCGCCAAGTAGATGGGGTTGGCTACGCCTTC	CASSRQVDGVGYAF	TRBV7-9	TRBJ1-2	NA	few
TGCGCCAGCAGCGGGGACGGTTATGGCTACACCTTC	CASSGDGYGYTF	TRBV10-2	TRBJ1-2	NA	NA
TGCAGTGCTAGAGATCCCAAGGTCCCCACAGATACGCAGTATTTT	CSARDPKVPTDTQYF	TRBV20-1	TRBJ2-3	NA	many
TGCAGTGCGCGGACAGCCAGCAGCAATCAGCCCCAGCATTTT	CSARTASSNQPQHF	TRBV20-1	TRBJ1-5	NA	NA
TGCAGCGTTGAAGTAGCGGGAGGAAGCACAGATACGCAGTATTTT	CSVEVAGGSTDTQYF	TRBV29-1	TRBJ2-3	TRBD2	many
TGTGCCAGTAGAAAGGGGACTAGCGAGAACAATGAGCAGTTCTTC	CASRKGTSENNEQFF	TRBV19	TRBJ2-1	TRBD2	NA
TGTGCCAGTAGTTGGGGACAGGGAAATAGCAATCAGCCCCAGCATTTT	CASSWGQGNSNQPQHF	TRBV19	TRBJ1-5	TRBD1	many
TGCGCCAGCAGCGGGGGGCCAGGGAGCACTGAAGCTTTCTTT	CASSGGPGSTEAFF	TRBV5-1	TRBJ1-1	NA	few
TGCAGTGCTATCCGTACAGGGGAAGGCCAGCCCCAGCATTTT	CSAIRTGEGQPQHF	TRBV20-1	TRBJ1-5	TRBD1	many
TGTGCCAGTAGTGTGAAAGCGAACACTGAAGCTTTCTTT	CASSVKANTEAFF	TRBV19	TRBJ1-1	NA	NA
TGTGCCAGCACTCCACGGGGACAGGGAAATCAGCCCCAGCATTTT	CASTPRGQGNQPQHF	TRBV6-1	TRBJ1-5	TRBD1	NA
TGTGCCAGCAGCCAAGGGACTCGACGCAATGAGCAGTTCTTC	CASSQGTRRNEQFF	TRBV3-1	TRBJ2-1	NA	few